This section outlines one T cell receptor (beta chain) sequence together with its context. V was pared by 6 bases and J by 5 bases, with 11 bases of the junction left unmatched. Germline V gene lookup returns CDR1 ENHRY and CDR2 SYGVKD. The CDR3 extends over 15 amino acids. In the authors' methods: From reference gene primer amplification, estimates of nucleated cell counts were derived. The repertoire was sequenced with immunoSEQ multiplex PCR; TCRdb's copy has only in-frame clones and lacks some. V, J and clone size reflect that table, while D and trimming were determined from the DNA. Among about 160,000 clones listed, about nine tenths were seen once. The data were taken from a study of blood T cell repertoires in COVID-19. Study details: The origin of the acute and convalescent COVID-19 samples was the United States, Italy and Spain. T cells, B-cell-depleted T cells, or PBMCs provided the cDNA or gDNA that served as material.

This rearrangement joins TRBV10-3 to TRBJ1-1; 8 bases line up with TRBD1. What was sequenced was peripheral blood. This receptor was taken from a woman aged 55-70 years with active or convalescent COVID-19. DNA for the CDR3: TGTGCCATCAGAGGACAGGGAATAGTTGGTACTGAAGCTTTCTTT. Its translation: CAIRGQGIVGTEAFF.